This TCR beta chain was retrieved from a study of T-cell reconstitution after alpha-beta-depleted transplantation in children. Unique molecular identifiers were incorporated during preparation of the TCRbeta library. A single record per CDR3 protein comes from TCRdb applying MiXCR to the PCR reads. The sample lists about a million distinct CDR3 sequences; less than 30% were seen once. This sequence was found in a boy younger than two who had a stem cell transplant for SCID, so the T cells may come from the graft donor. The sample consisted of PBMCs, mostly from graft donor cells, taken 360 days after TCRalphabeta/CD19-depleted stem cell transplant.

The CDR3 DNA is TGTGCCAGCAGTTACTCGGGACAGGGGGCGCGTGGGGCCAACGTCCTGACTTTC. It codes for CASSYSGQGARGANVLTF. This sequence joins TRBV6-5 and TRBJ2-6; the match to TRBD1 covers 12 bases. This CDR3 is built from 18 residues. Germline trimming cut 0 bases from V and 3 bases from J; bases unmatched to any gene: 3. The germline V gene has CDR1 MNHEY and CDR2 SVGAGI.